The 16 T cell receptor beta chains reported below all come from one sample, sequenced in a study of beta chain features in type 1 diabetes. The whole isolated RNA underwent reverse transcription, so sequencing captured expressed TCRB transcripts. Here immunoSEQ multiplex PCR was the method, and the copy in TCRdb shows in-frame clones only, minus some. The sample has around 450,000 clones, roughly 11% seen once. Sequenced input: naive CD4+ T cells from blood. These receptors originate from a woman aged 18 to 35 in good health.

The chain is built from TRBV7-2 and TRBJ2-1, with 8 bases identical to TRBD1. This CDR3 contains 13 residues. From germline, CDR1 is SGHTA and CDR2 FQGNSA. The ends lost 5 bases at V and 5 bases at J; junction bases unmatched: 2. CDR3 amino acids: CASSQDRDNEQFF. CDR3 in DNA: TGTGCCAGCAGCCAGGACAGGGACAATGAGCAGTTCTTC.

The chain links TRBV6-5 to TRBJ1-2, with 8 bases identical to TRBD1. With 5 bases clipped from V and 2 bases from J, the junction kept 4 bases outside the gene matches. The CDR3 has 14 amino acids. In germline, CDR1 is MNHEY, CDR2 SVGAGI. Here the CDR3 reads CASSRQGQNYGYTF. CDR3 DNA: TGTGCCAGCAGTAGACAGGGGCAGAACTATGGCTACACCTTC.

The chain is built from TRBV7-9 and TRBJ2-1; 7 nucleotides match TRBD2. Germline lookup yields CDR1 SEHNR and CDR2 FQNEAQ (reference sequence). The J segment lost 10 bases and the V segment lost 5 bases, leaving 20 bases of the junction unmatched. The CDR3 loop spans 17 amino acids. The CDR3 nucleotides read TGTGCCAGCAGCCAAGAGCTCCTAGCGGTCACCCCGGTGGAGCAGTTCTTC. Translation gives CASSQELLAVTPVEQFF.

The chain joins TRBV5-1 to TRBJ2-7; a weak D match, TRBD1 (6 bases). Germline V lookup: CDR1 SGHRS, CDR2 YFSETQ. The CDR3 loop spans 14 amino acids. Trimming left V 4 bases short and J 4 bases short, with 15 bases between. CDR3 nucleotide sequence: TGCGCCAGCAGCAAACAGGGATTAGAATACGAGCAGTACTTC. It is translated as CASSKQGLEYEQYF. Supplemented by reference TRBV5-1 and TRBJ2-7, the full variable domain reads KAGVTQTPRYLIKTRGQQVTLSCSPISGHRSVSWYQQTPGQGLQFLFEYFSETQRNKGNFPGRFSGRQFSNSRSEMNVSTLELGDSALYLCASSKQGLEYEQYFGPGTRLTVT.

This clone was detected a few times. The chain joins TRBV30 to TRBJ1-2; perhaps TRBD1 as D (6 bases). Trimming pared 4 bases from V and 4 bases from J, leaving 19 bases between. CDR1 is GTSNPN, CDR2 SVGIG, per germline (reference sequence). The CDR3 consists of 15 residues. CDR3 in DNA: TGTGCCTGGACCCCCAAGGGGGGGCGCGGCTATGGCTACACCTTC. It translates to CAWTPKGGRGYGYTF.

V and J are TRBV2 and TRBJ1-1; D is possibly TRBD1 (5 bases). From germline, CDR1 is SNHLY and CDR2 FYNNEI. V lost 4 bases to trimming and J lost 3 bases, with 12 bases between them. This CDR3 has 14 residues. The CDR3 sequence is CASSVLLRDTEAFF. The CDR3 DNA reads TGTGCCAGCAGTGTGCTCCTCAGGGACACTGAAGCTTTCTTT.

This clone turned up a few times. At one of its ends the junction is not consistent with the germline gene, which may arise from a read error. The DNA of the CDR3 is TGTGCCAGCAGTAGACAGAGCTACGATGAGCAGTTCTTC. It codes for CASSRQSYDEQFF. This rearrangement joins TRBV2 to TRBJ2-1; a weak D match, TRBD1 (5 bases). CDR3 length equals 13 residues. Germline CDR1 and CDR2: SNHLY and FYNNEI.

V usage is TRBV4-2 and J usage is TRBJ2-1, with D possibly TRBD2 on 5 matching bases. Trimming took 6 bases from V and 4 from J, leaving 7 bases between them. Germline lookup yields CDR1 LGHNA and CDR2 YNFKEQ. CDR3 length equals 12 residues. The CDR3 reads CASREAYNEQFF. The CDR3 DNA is TGTGCCAGCAGGGAGGCTTACAATGAGCAGTTCTTC.

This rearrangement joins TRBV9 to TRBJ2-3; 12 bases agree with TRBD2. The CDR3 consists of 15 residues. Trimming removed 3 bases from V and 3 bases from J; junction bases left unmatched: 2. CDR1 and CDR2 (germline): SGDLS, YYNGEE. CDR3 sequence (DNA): TGTGCCAGCAGCGCTAGCGGGAGGGGTACAGATACGCAGTATTTT. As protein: CASSASGRGTDTQYF.

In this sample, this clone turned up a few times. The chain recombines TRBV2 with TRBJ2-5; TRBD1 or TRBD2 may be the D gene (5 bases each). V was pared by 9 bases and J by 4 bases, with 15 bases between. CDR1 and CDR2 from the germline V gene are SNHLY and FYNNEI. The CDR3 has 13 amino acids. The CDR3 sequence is CARGRASRETQYF. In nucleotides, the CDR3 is TGTGCCAGGGGGCGGGCCAGCCGAGAGACCCAGTACTTC.

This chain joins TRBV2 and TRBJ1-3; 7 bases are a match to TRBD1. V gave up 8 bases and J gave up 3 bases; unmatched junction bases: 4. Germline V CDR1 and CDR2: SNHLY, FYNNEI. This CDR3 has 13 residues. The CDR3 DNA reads TGTGCCAGCGGACGACAGGGTGGAAACACCATATATTTT. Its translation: CASGRQGGNTIYF. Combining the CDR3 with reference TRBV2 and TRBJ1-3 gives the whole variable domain EPEVTQTPSHQVTQMGQEVILRCVPISNHLYFYWYRQILGQKVEFLVSFYNNEISEKSEIFDDQFSVERPDGSNFTLKIRSTKLEDSAMYFCASGRQGGNTIYFGEGSWLTVV.

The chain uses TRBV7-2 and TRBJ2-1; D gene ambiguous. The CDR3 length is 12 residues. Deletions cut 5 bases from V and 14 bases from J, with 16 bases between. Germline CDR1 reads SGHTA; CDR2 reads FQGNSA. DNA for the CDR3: TGTGCCAGCAGCCTAGACCTGGGAAGGGAGTTCTTC. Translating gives CASSLDLGREFF. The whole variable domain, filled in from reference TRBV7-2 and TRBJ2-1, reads GAGVSQSPSNKVTEKGKDVELRCDPISGHTALYWYRQSLGQGLEFLIYFQGNSAPDKSGLPSDRFSAERTGGSVSTLTIQRTQQEDSAVYLCASSLDLGREFFGPGTRLTVL.

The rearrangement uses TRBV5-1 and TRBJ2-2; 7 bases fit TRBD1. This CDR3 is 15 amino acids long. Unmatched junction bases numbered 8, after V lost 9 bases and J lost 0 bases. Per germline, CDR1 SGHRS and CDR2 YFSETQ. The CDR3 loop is CATKFGTANTGELFF. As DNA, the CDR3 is TGCGCCACCAAGTTCGGGACAGCGAACACCGGGGAGCTGTTTTTT.

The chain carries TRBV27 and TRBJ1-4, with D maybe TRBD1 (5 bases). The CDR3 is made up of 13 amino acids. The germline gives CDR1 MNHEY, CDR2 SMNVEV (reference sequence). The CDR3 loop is CVTAGKTNEKLFF. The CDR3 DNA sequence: TGTGTCACCGCAGGGAAGACTAATGAAAAACTGTTTTTT. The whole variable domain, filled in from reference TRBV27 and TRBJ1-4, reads EAQVTQNPRYLITVTGKKLTVTCSQNMNHEYMSWYRQDPGLGLRQIYYSMNVEVTDKGDVPEGYKVSRKEKRNFPLILESPSPNQTSLYFCVTAGKTNEKLFFGSGTQLSVL.

The CDR3 sequence: CASSPRGGNDNEQFF. CDR3 DNA: TGTGCCAGCTCACCACGCGGGGGGAACGACAATGAGCAGTTCTTC. The gene calls are TRBV18 and TRBJ2-1; TRBD2 matches 8 bases. This CDR3 is built from 15 residues. In germline, CDR1 is KGHSH, CDR2 LQKENI. The V and J ends lost 1 base and 5 bases, in that order; junction bases with no gene match: 4.

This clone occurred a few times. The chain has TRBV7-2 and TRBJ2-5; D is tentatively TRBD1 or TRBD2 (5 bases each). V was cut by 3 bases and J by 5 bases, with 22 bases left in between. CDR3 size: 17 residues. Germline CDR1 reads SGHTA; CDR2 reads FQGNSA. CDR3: CASSFLLGRDLGETQYF. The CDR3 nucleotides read TGTGCCAGCAGCTTCCTACTCGGCCGGGACCTAGGGGAGACCCAGTACTTC.